What follows are 32 T cell receptor beta chains derived from one specimen sequenced in a study of shared clonotypes between healthy human individuals. TCRdb's copy holds only in-frame clones and misses some; the assay was immunoSEQ multiplex PCR. The sample shows approximately 940,000 clones, around 80% of them seen only once. The sample consisted of memory CD4+ T cells sorted from blood. Subset of the sample: CD45RA-negative fraction. These receptors were collected from a man between 18 and 29 years old in good health.

V is TRBV4-2 and J is TRBJ2-5; TRBD2 is a possible D gene (5 bases). Deletions cut 3 bases from V and 3 bases from J, with 14 bases between. Looked up from germline, CDR1 is LGHNA and CDR2 is YNFKEQ. This CDR3 has 15 residues. DNA for the CDR3: TGTGCCAGCAGCCAGGCAGGAGGTGTAAAAGAGACCCAGTACTTC. It codes for CASSQAGGVKETQYF.

V usage is TRBV30 and J usage is TRBJ2-2; possible D gene TRBD2, 5 bases. CDR3 length: 15 residues. The V and J ends lost 3 bases and 5 bases respectively, with 16 bases between them. Germline V gives CDR1 GTSNPN, CDR2 SVGIG (reference sequence). DNA for the CDR3: TGTGCCTGGAGAGCCCTGGGGAGTTCAACCGGGGAGCTGTTTTTT. This gives the protein CAWRALGSSTGELFF.

CDR3 region: CASSLDGAGGYTF. In nucleotides, the CDR3 is TGCGCCAGCAGCTTGGACGGGGCTGGTGGCTACACCTTC. The J gene is TRBJ1-2, the V gene TRBV5-1; tentative D call: TRBD1 (5 bases). The germline gives CDR1 SGHRS, CDR2 YFSETQ. The ends were cut back, 0 bases at V and 7 bases at J, with 10 bases in the middle. The CDR3 length is 13 residues.

The V call is TRBV28, the J call TRBJ1-5; D uncertain. This CDR3 is built from 14 residues. Trimming shortened V by 3 bases and J by 7 bases, and 13 bases separated the two germline ends. Germline values: CDR1 MDHEN, CDR2 SYDVKM. The CDR3 sequence is CASSFPSDGQPQHF. In nucleotides, the CDR3 is TGTGCCAGCAGTTTTCCCTCCGACGGACAGCCCCAGCATTTT.

There are a few counts of this clone. The chain recombines TRBV10-3 with TRBJ1-1, with a possible D match to TRBD1 (6 bases). Looked up from germline, CDR1 is ENHRY and CDR2 is SYGVKD. Deletions cut 8 bases from V and 6 bases from J, with 25 bases between. This CDR3 spans 16 amino acids. CDR3 sequence: CAISSPGAGVDAEAFF. The DNA of the CDR3 is TGTGCCATCTCCTCCCCGGGGGCGGGGGTGGACGCTGAAGCTTTCTTT.

A single count supports this clone. The chain carries TRBV7-6 and TRBJ2-2; D may be TRBD2 (6 bases). V shed 1 base and J shed 4 bases, with 13 bases lying between them. The V gene's germline CDR1 is SGHVS and CDR2 FNYEAQ. The CDR3 sequence is 16 residues long. The CDR3 loop is CASSLGLADLTGELFF. The CDR3 DNA follows: TGTGCCAGCAGCTTAGGATTAGCGGACCTCACCGGGGAGCTGTTTTTT.

The chain combines TRBV6-1 with TRBJ2-3; TRBD2 might be the D (6 bases). The CDR3 length is 14 residues. The V end lost 8 bases, the J end lost 4 bases, and 16 bases lay between the germline ends. Germline CDR1 and CDR2: MNHNS and SASEGT. As DNA, the CDR3 is TGTGCCAGCCGCCTATTCGGGGGATCAGATACGCAGTATTTT. The encoded protein is CASRLFGGSDTQYF.

The rearrangement uses TRBV5-4 and TRBJ2-3, with D possibly TRBD1 on 5 matching bases. Per germline, CDR1 SGHNT and CDR2 YYREEE (reference sequence). The CDR3 length is 17 residues. The V and J ends lost 4 bases and 2 bases respectively, with 20 bases between them. The CDR3: CASSVPISTAPTDTQYF. For the CDR3, the DNA is TGTGCCAGCAGCGTTCCCATTTCGACAGCCCCCACAGATACGCAGTATTTT.

The chain couples TRBV5-6 to TRBJ1-3; D is ambiguous. CDR3 length: 15 residues. Germline loops: CDR1 SGHDT, CDR2 YYEEEE. V lost 4 bases and J lost 0, with 11 bases in between. CDR3 sequence: CASSPGSSSGNTIYF. The CDR3 region has the DNA TGTGCCAGCAGCCCCGGCTCAAGCTCTGGAAACACCATATATTTT.

This clone was counted at least ten times. The chain combines TRBV5-6 with TRBJ2-1; 9 bases align to TRBD1. The CDR3 spans 16 residues. Germline V CDR1 and CDR2: SGHDT, YYEEEE. V trimming: 4 bases; J trimming: 4 bases; junction bases outside the gene matches: 9. The CDR3 DNA is TGTGCCAGCAGCCCCAGGACAGGGGCGAGTTACAATGAGCAGTTCTTC. Residues: CASSPRTGASYNEQFF.

The chain recombines TRBV14 with TRBJ1-5, with unresolved D. Germline-derived CDR1 and CDR2 are SGHDN and FVKESK. This CDR3 is built from 19 residues. Trimming took off 4 bases at V and 0 bases at J, with 22 bases between the two ends. The CDR3: CASSPDQEHSADSNQPQHF. The CDR3 DNA follows: TGTGCCAGCAGCCCGGACCAGGAGCACAGTGCTGATAGCAATCAGCCCCAGCATTTT.

The chain is built from TRBV7-9 and TRBJ1-1; tentatively, D is TRBD1 (6 bases). Germline CDR1 is SEHNR and CDR2 is FQNEAQ (reference sequence). The CDR3 covers 14 residues. V gave up 6 bases and J gave up 5 bases, with 16 bases separating them. The CDR3 coding sequence is TGTGCCAGCAGTTTACAGGGAGAGGGGACTGAAGCTTTCTTT. Translation: CASSLQGEGTEAFF. Full variable domain (missing parts from reference TRBV7-9 and TRBJ1-1): DTGVSQNPRHKITKRGQNVTFRCDPISEHNRLYWYRQTLGQGPEFLTYFQNEAQLEKSRLLSDRFSAERPKGSFSTLEIQRTEQGDSAMYLCASSLQGEGTEAFFGQGTRLTVV.

The chain recombines TRBV2 with TRBJ1-5; TRBD1 matches at 7 bases. CDR3 length: 15 residues. The junction had 10 bases not matched to a gene; V was cut back by 4 bases and J by 7 bases. Germline CDR1 is SNHLY and CDR2 is FYNNEI. CDR3 residues: CASSGGGGEGQPQHF. The CDR3 region has the DNA TGTGCCAGCAGTGGGGGAGGGGGCGAGGGACAGCCCCAGCATTTT.

The sample holds a few counts of this clone. The chain is built from TRBV11-2 and TRBJ2-7; TRBD1 or TRBD2 may be the D gene (6 bases each). The length of the CDR3 is 14 residues. V was cut by 3 bases and J by 7 bases, with 16 bases left in between. CDR1 is SGHAT and CDR2 is FQNNGV in the germline V gene. The CDR3 coding sequence is TGTGCCAGCAGCTTGGATGGGGGGCGGAGGGAGCAGTACTTC. It is translated as CASSLDGGRREQYF.

The chain employs TRBV28 and TRBJ1-6, with 8 bases matching TRBD1. CDR3 length: 15 amino acids. CDR1 is MDHEN, CDR2 SYDVKM, per germline. V trimming: 5 bases; J trimming: 7 bases; junction bases outside the gene matches: 7. The CDR3 spells CASSPRTGTNSPLHF. The CDR3 DNA follows: TGTGCCAGCAGTCCCCGGACAGGGACCAATTCACCCCTCCACTTT. Combining the CDR3 with reference TRBV28 and TRBJ1-6 gives the whole variable domain DVKVTQSSRYLVKRTGEKVFLECVQDMDHENMFWYRQDPGLGLRLIYFSYDVKMKEKGDIPEGYSVSREKKERFSLILESASTNQTSMYLCASSPRTGTNSPLHFGNGTRLTVT.

The rearrangement links TRBV7-7 to TRBJ2-5, with 9 bases identical to TRBD2. The CDR3 is 12 residues long. Germline CDR1 and CDR2: SSHAT and FNYEAQ (reference sequence). CDR3: CAVRAGGETQYF. The CDR3, as DNA: TGTGCTGTCCGAGCGGGAGGAGAGACCCAGTACTTC.

The genes are TRBV28 and TRBJ2-7; either TRBD1 or TRBD2 may fit D (6 bases each). The CDR3 spans 14 residues. V dropped 3 bases and J dropped 2 bases, with 11 bases sitting between them. Germline V lookup: CDR1 MDHEN, CDR2 SYDVKM. The CDR3 is CASSFSGAAYEQYF. The CDR3 nucleotides read TGTGCCAGCAGTTTCTCGGGGGCAGCCTACGAGCAGTACTTC.

This sequence joins TRBV2 and TRBJ1-1; a weak D match, TRBD1 (5 bases). The V gene lost 7 bases and the J gene lost 6 bases, with 21 bases spanning the gap. The V gene's germline CDR1 is SNHLY and CDR2 FYNNEI. The length of the CDR3 is 15 residues. This CDR3 reads CASNGAVLFGPEAFF. The CDR3 DNA is TGTGCCAGCAATGGGGCAGTTTTATTCGGACCTGAAGCTTTCTTT. The whole variable domain, filled in from reference TRBV2 and TRBJ1-1, reads EPEVTQTPSHQVTQMGQEVILRCVPISNHLYFYWYRQILGQKVEFLVSFYNNEISEKSEIFDDQFSVERPDGSNFTLKIRSTKLEDSAMYFCASNGAVLFGPEAFFGQGTRLTVV.

The chain combines TRBV7-2 with TRBJ2-2; 7 nucleotides align to TRBD2. Per the germline V gene, CDR1 is SGHTA and CDR2 is FQGNSA. V trimming: 6 bases; J trimming: 5 bases; junction bases outside the gene matches: 6. This CDR3 region has 14 residues. The CDR3 reads CASSYWEGTGELFF. The CDR3 DNA is TGTGCCAGCAGTTATTGGGAGGGGACCGGGGAGCTGTTTTTT. The variable domain in full, with the rest retrieved from reference TRBV7-2 and TRBJ2-2, is GAGVSQSPSNKVTEKGKDVELRCDPISGHTALYWYRQSLGQGLEFLIYFQGNSAPDKSGLPSDRFSAERTGGSVSTLTIQRTQQEDSAVYLCASSYWEGTGELFFGEGSRLTVL.

This clone was counted a single time. The chain links TRBV19 to TRBJ2-7; a weak D match, TRBD1 (5 bases). The ends were cut back, 4 bases at V and 3 bases at J, with 13 bases in the middle. The CDR3 consists of 14 residues. Germline values: CDR1 LNHDA, CDR2 SQIVND (reference sequence). The CDR3 coding sequence is TGTGCCAGTAGTAAAGGGTTAGGGGTCTACGAGCAGTACTTC. Protein product: CASSKGLGVYEQYF.

This rearrangement joins TRBV7-2 to TRBJ1-6, with 7 bases matching TRBD1. The length of the CDR3 is 14 residues. V shed 5 bases, J shed 9 bases, and the junction held 7 bases outside the gene matches. Per the germline V gene, CDR1 is SGHTA and CDR2 is FQGNSA. The CDR3 sequence: CASSKVAGGSPLHF. The CDR3 region has the DNA TGTGCCAGCAGCAAAGTGGCAGGGGGTTCACCCCTCCACTTT.

This clone was observed a handful of times. The chain employs TRBV10-3 and TRBJ1-2; D may be TRBD1 (6 bases). V lost 3 bases and J lost 5, with 16 bases in between. The CDR3 is 15 amino acids. Per the germline V gene, CDR1 is ENHRY and CDR2 is SYGVKD. As DNA, the CDR3 is TGTGCCATCAGTGATGGATCGGGGGGCAGGTATGGCTACACCTTC. Protein sequence: CAISDGSGGRYGYTF.

The chain uses TRBV9 and TRBJ1-3; D may be TRBD1 (6 bases). The germline V gene has CDR1 SGDLS and CDR2 YYNGEE. Trimming took 1 base from V and 2 from J, leaving 10 bases between them. The CDR3 runs 15 residues. The DNA of the CDR3 is TGTGCCAGCAGCGTATCGGGGGACACTGGAAACACCATATATTTT. The encoded protein is CASSVSGDTGNTIYF.

The V and J genes are TRBV30 and TRBJ2-1; TRBD2 matches at 8 bases. Germline V gene sequence: CDR1 GTSNPN, CDR2 SVGIG (reference sequence). CDR3 length: 15 amino acids. Germline trimming cut 3 bases from V and 15 bases from J; bases unmatched to any gene: 19. CDR3 nucleotides: TGTGCCTGGAGCCCAAGTAAGGGACTAGTGATTAGCGGGTTCTTC. This encodes CAWSPSKGLVISGFF.

Concerning this clone itself: This specimen includes other DNA sequences encoding the same CDR3. The chain couples TRBV11-2 to TRBJ2-7, with 10 bases aligning to TRBD1. Germline trimming cut 6 bases from V and 1 base from J; bases unmatched to any gene: 3. This CDR3 spans 14 amino acids. CDR1 is SGHAT and CDR2 is FQNNGV in the germline V gene. The CDR3 DNA reads as TGTGCCAGCAGTCCGGGACAGGGGTCCTACGAGCAGTACTTC. As protein: CASSPGQGSYEQYF.

The chain has TRBV7-2 and TRBJ2-2; no firm D call. Deletions cut 3 bases from V and 2 bases from J, with 10 bases between. This CDR3 is built from 15 residues. Germline V gene data show CDR1 as SGHTA and CDR2 as FQGNSA. CDR3 coding DNA: TGTGCCAGCAGCTTTAGGACCGCAAACACCGGGGAGCTGTTTTTT. Translated: CASSFRTANTGELFF.

The chain employs TRBV20-1 and TRBJ2-5; D not resolved. V was cut by 6 bases and J by 4 bases, with 9 bases left in between. Germline values: CDR1 DFQATT, CDR2 SNEGSKA (reference sequence). The CDR3 extends over 11 amino acids. The chain's CDR3 is CSAQTGETQYF. The CDR3 DNA reads TGCAGTGCCCAAACTGGAGAGACCCAGTACTTC.

The V call is TRBV21-1, the J call TRBJ1-3. TRBV21-1 corresponds to a pseudogene. The CDR3 contains 16 residues. CDR3 sequence: CASSNPPRGHGNTIYF. For the CDR3, the DNA is TGTGCCAGCAGCAACCCGCCCCGGGGGCACGGAAACACCATATATTTT.

The J gene is TRBJ2-1, the V gene TRBV7-8; TRBD2 aligns across 9 bases. The V gene end was trimmed by 4 bases and the J gene end by 2 bases; junction bases not matched to a gene: 3. Germline V CDR1 and CDR2: SGHVS, FQNEAQ. CDR3 length: 15 residues. The CDR3 is CASSSEREAYNEQFF. The DNA of the CDR3 is TGTGCCAGCAGCTCAGAGCGGGAGGCCTACAATGAGCAGTTCTTC.

The V gene is TRBV18, the J gene TRBJ1-2; a possible D gene is TRBD1 (5 bases). Germline loops: CDR1 KGHSH, CDR2 LQKENI. This CDR3 contains 13 residues. Trimming pared 3 bases from V and 8 bases from J, leaving 13 bases between. The CDR3 region has the DNA TGTGCCAGCTCACCGCTAAAAGGGGAGGGCTACACCTTC. This codes for CASSPLKGEGYTF.

Only one count was recorded for this clone. The chain carries TRBV18 and TRBJ1-4; TRBD1 agrees at 9 bases. Germline CDR1 reads KGHSH; CDR2 reads LQKENI. This CDR3 comprises 16 residues. Trimming at V came to 1 base and at J to 7 bases, leaving 7 bases not matched to a gene. The CDR3 loop is CASSPQTGGGGEKLFF. CDR3 coding DNA: TGTGCCAGCTCACCACAGACAGGGGGAGGTGGTGAAAAACTGTTTTTT.

There are a few counts of this clone. The V call is TRBV15, the J call TRBJ1-1; D is undetermined. This CDR3 has 16 amino acids. Between the trimmed V and J ends, which lost 0 bases and 1 base, there was a span of 12 bases. Germline CDR1 is LNHNV and CDR2 is YYDKDF (reference sequence). The CDR3 reads CATSRDYDIPNTEAFF. The CDR3 DNA reads as TGTGCCACCAGCAGAGATTATGACATCCCGAACACTGAAGCTTTCTTT.